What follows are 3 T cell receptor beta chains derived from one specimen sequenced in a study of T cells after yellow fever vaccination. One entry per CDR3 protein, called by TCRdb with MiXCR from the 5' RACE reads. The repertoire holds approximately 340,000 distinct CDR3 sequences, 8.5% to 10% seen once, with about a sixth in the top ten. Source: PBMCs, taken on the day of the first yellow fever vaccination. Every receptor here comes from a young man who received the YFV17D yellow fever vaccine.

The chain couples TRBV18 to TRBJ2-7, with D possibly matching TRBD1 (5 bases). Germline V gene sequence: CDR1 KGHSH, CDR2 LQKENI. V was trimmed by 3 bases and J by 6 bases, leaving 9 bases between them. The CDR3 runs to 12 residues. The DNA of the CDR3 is TGTGCCAGCTCACCTCAGGGCGTCGAGCAGTACTTC. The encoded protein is CASSPQGVEQYF.

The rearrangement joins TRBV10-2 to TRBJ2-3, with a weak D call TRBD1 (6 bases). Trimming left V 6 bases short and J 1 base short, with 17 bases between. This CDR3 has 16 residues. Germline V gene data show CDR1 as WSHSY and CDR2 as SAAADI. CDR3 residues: CASSSRDKWGTDTQYF. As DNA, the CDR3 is TGCGCCAGCAGCTCCCGGGACAAGTGGGGCACAGATACGCAGTATTTT.

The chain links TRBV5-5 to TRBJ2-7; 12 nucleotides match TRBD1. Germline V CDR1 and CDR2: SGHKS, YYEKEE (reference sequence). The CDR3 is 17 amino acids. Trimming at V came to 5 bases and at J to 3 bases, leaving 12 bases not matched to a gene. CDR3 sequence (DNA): TGTGCCAGCAGTTCCGGGACAGGGGGCTCTTTGGGCTACGAGCAGTACTTC. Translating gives CASSSGTGGSLGYEQYF.